The subject of this entry is one T cell receptor beta chain. Trimming cost V 0 bases and J 6 bases, with 8 bases left between them. Germline assignment: CDR1 MGHRA and CDR2 YSYEKL. The CDR3 length is 13 residues. The data derive from a study of blood T cell repertoires in COVID-19. Study summary: From T cells, B-cell-depleted T cells, or PBMCs came the material, which was cDNA or gDNA.

Methods used by the authors: Estimates of nucleated cell counts were drawn from the amplification of reference gene primers. Assay used: immunoSEQ multiplex PCR; TCRdb lists only in-frame clones, some missing. Clone size and V and J calls were adopted from that table, with D and trimming inferred from the DNA. This table holds 50,000 to 75,000 clones, 65% to 85% found once. Material for sequencing was peripheral blood. This receptor was identified in an older man with active or convalescent COVID-19. The chain employs TRBV4-1 and TRBJ1-2, with D unclear. As DNA, the CDR3 is TGCGCCAGCAGCCAAGATCTCAGGAATGGCTACACCTTC. Amino acids: CASSQDLRNGYTF.